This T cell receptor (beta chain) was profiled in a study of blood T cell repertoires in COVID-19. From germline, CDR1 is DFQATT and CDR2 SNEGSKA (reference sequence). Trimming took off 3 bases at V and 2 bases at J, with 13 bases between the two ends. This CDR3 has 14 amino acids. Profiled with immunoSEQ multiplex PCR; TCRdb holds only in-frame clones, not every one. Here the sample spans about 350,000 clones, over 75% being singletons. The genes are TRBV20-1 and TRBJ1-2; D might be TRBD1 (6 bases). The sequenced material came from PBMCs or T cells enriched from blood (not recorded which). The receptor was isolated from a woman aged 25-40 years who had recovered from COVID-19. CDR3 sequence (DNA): TGCAGTGCTAGTCCGATACAGGGAAACTATGGCTACACCTTC. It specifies CSASPIQGNYGYTF.